The rows below give T cell receptor beta chains drawn from one sample of a study of PD-1 blockade in classical Hodgkin lymphoma. Here immunoSEQ multiplex PCR was the method, and the copy in TCRdb shows in-frame clones only, minus some. Of under 60,000 clones listed, around two thirds are singletons. Specimen: peripheral blood mononuclear cells (PBMCs), collected before the second cycle of nivolumab. These receptors were collected from a human donor with classical Hodgkin lymphoma. The CDR3 runs from the conserved cysteine through the conserved F or W. A D gene is named only where the DNA matches it firmly. Some rows have no size entry. The others give once, few or many, or a class for an expanded clone.

V gene	J gene	D gene	clone size	CDR3 protein	CDR3 DNA
TRBV19	TRBJ2-7	TRBD1	NA	CASSIGQGAKNEQYF	TGTGCCAGTAGTATTGGACAGGGGGCTAAGAACGAGCAGTACTTC
TRBV7-2	TRBJ2-2	TRBD1	NA	CASSLAGQGIGELFF	TGTGCCAGCAGCTTAGCGGGACAGGGAATCGGGGAGCTGTTTTTT
TRBV28	TRBJ1-1	NA	NA	CASRLRGGRTEAFF	TGTGCCAGCAGACTTCGGGGCGGGCGCACTGAAGCTTTCTTT
TRBV27	TRBJ2-7	TRBD1	once	CASSSRQGGEQYF	TGTGCCAGCAGTTCTAGACAGGGTGGCGAGCAGTACTTC
TRBV6-1	TRBJ2-5	NA	NA	CASGPPTAQETQYF	TGTGCCAGCGGACCGCCGACAGCCCAAGAGACCCAGTACTTC
TRBV28	TRBJ2-5	NA	NA	CASSLEASRERTQYF	TGTGCCAGCAGTTTGGAGGCTAGCCGAGAAAGGACCCAGTACTTC
TRBV9	TRBJ2-7	TRBD1	once	CASSDGTGAAHEQYF	TGTGCCAGCAGCGACGGGACAGGGGCTGCCCACGAGCAGTACTTC
TRBV6-6	TRBJ1-2	NA	NA	CASSKETGYGYTF	TGTGCCAGCAGTAAGGAGACGGGATATGGCTACACCTTC
TRBV4-1	TRBJ2-5	TRBD2	NA	CASSSGLAEQETQYF	TGCGCCAGCAGCTCCGGACTAGCGGAACAAGAGACCCAGTACTTC
TRBV6-4	TRBJ2-3	NA	NA	CASSVRGSSTDTQYF	TGTGCCAGCAGTGTAAGGGGTTCTAGCACAGATACGCAGTATTTT
TRBV2	TRBJ2-7	NA	NA	CASTLSGSEQYF	TGTGCCAGCACTCTGTCAGGGTCCGAGCAGTACTTC
TRBV23-1	TRBJ1-2	NA	NA	CARREGKGYTF	TGCGCCAGGAGGGAGGGGAAGGGCTACACCTTC
TRBV11-2	TRBJ1-1	NA	few	CASTLRPLNTEAFF	TGTGCCAGCACACTCCGACCCCTGAACACTGAAGCTTTCTTT
TRBV11-3	TRBJ2-3	NA	once	CASSSISTDTQYF	TGTGCCAGCAGCTCGATTAGCACAGATACGCAGTATTTT
TRBV19	TRBJ2-7	TRBD2	NA	CASRPSGRAAYEQYF	TGTGCCAGTAGACCCAGCGGGAGGGCCGCCTACGAGCAGTACTTC
TRBV19	TRBJ2-2	TRBD2	NA	CASRQAGGNTGELFF	TGTGCCAGTAGACAGGCGGGAGGGAACACCGGGGAGCTGTTTTTT
TRBV27	TRBJ1-5	TRBD1	NA	CASSRTGGVQPQHF	TGTGCCAGCAGCCGAACAGGGGGGGTTCAGCCCCAGCATTTT
TRBV5-1	TRBJ2-7	NA	few	CASSLAVGYEQYF	TGCGCCAGCAGCTTGGCGGTGGGATACGAGCAGTACTTC
TRBV28	TRBJ2-2	TRBD1	once	CASSSPHQGIRTGDTGELFF	TGTGCCAGCAGTTCCCCTCATCAGGGAATCAGGACAGGAGACACCGGGGAGCTGTTTTTT
TRBV11-2	TRBJ2-6	TRBD1	NA	CASSYRDRVGANVLTF	TGTGCCAGCAGCTACCGGGACAGGGTTGGGGCCAACGTCCTGACTTTC
TRBV7-3	TRBJ2-1	NA	NA	CASSSPDAEQFF	TGTGCCAGCAGCTCCCCGGACGCTGAGCAGTTCTTC
TRBV10-1	TRBJ1-1	NA	NA	CASSESRARAFF	TGCGCCAGCAGTGAGTCTCGGGCAAGAGCTTTCTTT
TRBV9	TRBJ2-1	NA	NA	CASSVAWGSSYNEQFF	TGTGCCAGCAGCGTAGCGTGGGGAAGCTCCTACAATGAGCAGTTCTTC
TRBV7-9	TRBJ1-1	NA	NA	CASSLGGVVTEAFF	TGTGCCAGCAGCTTAGGGGGGGTCGTCACTGAAGCTTTCTTT
TRBV5-1	TRBJ1-1	NA	NA	CASSLSVNTEAFF	TGCGCCAGCAGCTTGAGCGTGAACACTGAAGCTTTCTTT
TRBV4-2	TRBJ2-7	NA	NA	CASSHPGGGATYEQYF	TGTGCCAGCAGCCACCCTGGGGGGGGCGCGACCTACGAGCAGTACTTC
TRBV6-5	TRBJ2-3	NA	NA	CASGLGLSTDTQYF	TGTGCCAGCGGATTAGGGCTAAGCACAGATACGCAGTATTTT
TRBV30	TRBJ1-4	TRBD1	many	CAWSGTGPGGEYEKLFF	TGTGCCTGGAGTGGGACAGGGCCAGGCGGGGAGTATGAAAAACTGTTTTTT
TRBV9	TRBJ1-5	NA	NA	CASSVGDANQPQHF	TGTGCCAGCAGCGTAGGGGACGCCAATCAGCCCCAGCATTTT
TRBV28	TRBJ2-3	NA	NA	CASSPIRDPSGRTSTDTQYF	TGTGCCAGCAGCCCCATAAGGGACCCGTCCGGGCGGACAAGCACAGATACGCAGTATTTT
TRBV5-4	TRBJ2-7	TRBD2	NA	CASSFGLAASYEQYF	TGTGCCAGCAGCTTCGGTCTAGCGGCGTCCTACGAGCAGTACTTC
TRBV27	TRBJ2-7	TRBD1	NA	CASSFRQGSYEQYF	TGTGCCAGCAGCTTTAGACAGGGGTCCTACGAGCAGTACTTC
TRBV7-2	TRBJ2-3	TRBD2	once	CASSLRLAGSTDTQYF	TGTGCCAGCAGCTTAAGATTAGCGGGTAGCACAGATACGCAGTATTTT
TRBV25-1	TRBJ1-1	TRBD1	NA	CASSANSGQGARYTEAFF	TGTGCCAGCAGTGCAAACTCCGGACAGGGGGCGCGTTATACTGAAGCTTTCTTT
TRBV28	TRBJ1-1	NA	NA	CASRDTEAFF	TGTGCCAGCCGGGACACTGAAGCTTTCTTT
TRBV27	TRBJ1-4	NA	NA	CASSLTTGTNEKLFF	TGTGCCAGCAGTTTAACGACAGGAACTAATGAAAAACTGTTTTTT
TRBV27	TRBJ2-5	NA	NA	CASSTVTNPAIKTQYF	TGTGCCAGCAGTACCGTTACTAATCCGGCGATAAAGACCCAGTACTTC
TRBV6-1	TRBJ1-5	TRBD1	NA	CASTVGTGNQPQHF	TGTGCCAGCACCGTCGGGACAGGGAATCAGCCCCAGCATTTT
TRBV27	TRBJ2-7	TRBD2	NA	CASTGAVAGALEQYF	TGTGCCAGCACTGGGGCCGTGGCGGGAGCACTCGAGCAGTACTTC
TRBV10-1	TRBJ1-4	TRBD1	NA	CASSRGQGDEKLFF	TGCGCCAGCAGCCGAGGACAGGGGGATGAAAAACTGTTTTTT
TRBV19	TRBJ1-5	NA	NA	CASSAGRFNQPQHF	TGTGCCAGTTCGGCAGGGCGTTTCAATCAGCCCCAGCATTTT
TRBV6-5	TRBJ1-6	TRBD1	NA	CATRDRNSPLHF	TGTGCCACGCGGGACAGGAATTCACCCCTCCACTTT
TRBV7-9	TRBJ2-2	TRBD2	many	CASSPGLAGNTGELFF	TGTGCCAGCAGCCCTGGACTAGCGGGTAACACCGGGGAGCTGTTTTTT
TRBV9	TRBJ1-1	NA	NA	CASSVVVQGNTEAFF	TGTGCCAGCAGCGTAGTGGTGCAGGGGAACACTGAAGCTTTCTTT
TRBV2	TRBJ2-5	NA	few	CASKWEQETQYF	TGTGCCAGCAAATGGGAGCAAGAGACCCAGTACTTC
TRBV4-1	TRBJ2-5	TRBD2	NA	CASSQGGSGSYQETQYF	TGCGCCAGCAGCCAAGGGGGTAGCGGGTCGTACCAAGAGACCCAGTACTTC
TRBV5-3	TRBJ1-5	TRBD1	NA	CASRGDVNQPQHF	TGTGCCAGCAGGGGGGACGTGAATCAGCCCCAGCATTTT
TRBV7-1	TRBJ2-7	TRBD2	NA	CASSLVGGTSSYEQYF	TGTGCCAGCAGCTTAGTCGGCGGGACTAGTTCCTACGAGCAGTACTTC
TRBV14	TRBJ2-3	NA	NA	CASSQWTLTQYF	TGTGCCAGCAGCCAATGGACTTTAACGCAGTATTTT
TRBV7-2	TRBJ2-4	NA	once	CASSPEPGRAKNIQYF	TGTGCCAGCAGCCCGGAGCCTGGTAGAGCCAAAAACATTCAGTACTTC
TRBV11-2	TRBJ2-7	NA	few	CASSRAGPSYEQYF	TGTGCCAGCAGCCGTGCAGGGCCCTCCTACGAGCAGTACTTC